These 5 T cell receptor beta chains originate from one sample sequenced in a study of PD-1 blockade in classical Hodgkin lymphoma. Relapse after autologous stem cell transplantation occurred in every patient, and brentuximab vedotin exposure varied. Repertoires were generated with immunoSEQ multiplex PCR, while TCRdb's copy carries only in-frame clones and drops some. The table includes over 10,000 clones, roughly 77% detected once. The sample here was peripheral blood mononuclear cells (PBMCs), taken at baseline. Receptors originate from a human donor with classical Hodgkin lymphoma.

The V gene is TRBV6-6, the J gene TRBJ1-2, with a tentative D call TRBD1 (5 bases). Germline V gene sequence: CDR1 MNHNY, CDR2 SVGAGI (reference sequence). V was clipped by 6 bases and J by 5 bases, with 13 bases between them. The CDR3 is made up of 13 amino acids. The chain's CDR3 is CASRWTRPYGYTF. The CDR3 DNA reads TGTGCCAGCAGATGGACACGACCTTATGGCTACACCTTC.

The chain carries TRBV30 and TRBJ1-2; D might be TRBD1 (5 bases). The V and J ends lost 3 bases and 4 bases respectively, with 15 bases between them. The V gene's germline CDR1 is GTSNPN and CDR2 SVGIG (reference sequence). This CDR3 is 14 amino acids long. CDR3 loop: CAWRGQGMTYGYTF. The CDR3 DNA reads as TGTGCCTGGAGAGGGCAGGGAATGACCTATGGCTACACCTTC.

The chain employs TRBV15 and TRBJ2-7, with unresolved D. Trimming cost V 1 base and J 6 bases, with 13 bases left between them. This CDR3 contains 14 residues. CDR1 is LNHNV and CDR2 is YYDKDF in the germline V gene (reference sequence). This CDR3 is CATSRVIKGTEQYF. Written as DNA, the CDR3 is TGTGCCACCAGCAGAGTGATAAAGGGAACCGAGCAGTACTTC.

This chain links TRBV2 with TRBJ1-5; weak D call: TRBD1 (6 bases). V shed 2 bases and J shed 6 bases, with 20 bases lying between them. The CDR3 totals 17 residues. The germline V gene encodes CDR1 SNHLY and CDR2 FYNNEI. Here the CDR3 reads CASSEKYRTALIQPQHF. As DNA, the CDR3 is TGTGCCAGCAGTGAAAAGTATAGGACAGCCCTTATTCAGCCCCAGCATTTT.

This clone was observed once. The chain joins TRBV28 to TRBJ2-3; 9 nucleotides match TRBD2. Germline V gene data show CDR1 as MDHEN and CDR2 as SYDVKM. Trimming cost V 5 bases and J 2 bases; bases outside gene matches: 5. This CDR3 has 15 residues. CDR3 coding DNA: TGTGCCAGCAGTGACCTAGCGGGATACACAGATACGCAGTATTTT. This gives the protein CASSDLAGYTDTQYF.